This entry lists 18 T cell receptor beta chains sequenced from one sample in a study of OX40 agonist ivuxolimab in advanced cancers. Generated by immunoSEQ multiplex PCR, the TCRdb table keeps only in-frame clones and is missing some. The sample carries approximately 40,000 clones, 80% recorded once. Specimen: CD4+ or CD8+ T cells sorted from blood, collected in a trial of the OX40 agonist ivuxolimab. The receptors here all came from an adult with an advanced solid tumor such as melanoma, head and neck, liver or kidney cancer.

The rearrangement joins TRBV28 to TRBJ1-2; D gene unclear. The CDR3 covers 15 residues. Germline V gene sequence: CDR1 MDHEN, CDR2 SYDVKM. V gave up 7 bases and J gave up 6 bases, with 21 bases separating them. The CDR3 protein is CASTPTGARADGYTF. Written as DNA, the CDR3 is TGTGCCAGCACACCCACCGGCGCCCGGGCGGATGGCTACACCTTC.

The chain combines TRBV5-1 with TRBJ2-7, with 9 bases aligning to TRBD2. The CDR3 contains 13 residues. The germline CDR1 and CDR2 sequences are SGHRS and YFSETQ. Trimming cost V 3 bases and J 7 bases; bases outside gene matches: 5. Written as DNA, the CDR3 is TGCGCCAGCAGCTCCGCGGGGGGGCGGGAGCAGTACTTC. Residues: CASSSAGGREQYF.

The V gene is TRBV18, the J gene TRBJ1-1; weak D call: TRBD1 (6 bases). V was cut by 3 bases and J by 7 bases, with 15 bases left in between. This CDR3 is built from 14 residues. Germline V gene lookup returns CDR1 KGHSH and CDR2 LQKENI. The CDR3 nucleotides read TGTGCCAGCTCACCCCAGGGGAGGCGGAATGAAGCTTTCTTT. Residues: CASSPQGRRNEAFF. The entire variable domain, with the rest obtained from reference TRBV18 and TRBJ1-1, is as follows: NAGVMQNPRHLVRRRGQEARLRCSPMKGHSHVYWYRQLPEEGLKFMVYLQKENIIDESGMPKERFSAEFPKEGPSILRIQQVVRGDSAAYFCASSPQGRRNEAFFGQGTRLTVV.

J is TRBJ2-3 and V is TRBV18, with no clear D. This CDR3 has 15 amino acids. Germline V gene sequence: CDR1 KGHSH, CDR2 LQKENI. V was pared by 0 bases and J by 2 bases, with 9 bases between. CDR3: CASSPPQPITDTQYF. CDR3 bases: TGTGCCAGCTCACCACCGCAACCGATCACAGATACGCAGTATTTT.

This clone showed up just once. This chain connects TRBV10-2 to TRBJ2-6, with TRBD1 as a possible D gene (6 bases). Deletions cut 9 bases from V and 2 bases from J, with 14 bases between. The CDR3 sequence is 15 residues long. Germline CDR1 and CDR2: WSHSY and SAAADI. CDR3: CASHSGQTGANVLTF. For the CDR3, the DNA is TGCGCCAGTCATTCCGGACAGACTGGGGCCAACGTCCTGACTTTC.

This chain connects TRBV9 to TRBJ2-1, with 8 bases matching TRBD2. CDR1 is SGDLS and CDR2 is YYNGEE in the germline V gene. V lost 7 bases to trimming and J lost 7 bases; unmatched junction nucleotides: 16. The CDR3 is 16 amino acids. Here the CDR3 reads CASAHLGSGGVNEQFF. DNA of the CDR3: TGTGCCAGCGCCCACCTGGGCAGCGGGGGTGTGAATGAGCAGTTCTTC.

This clone was seen just once. This sequence joins TRBV7-8 and TRBJ2-5; TRBD2 might be the D (6 bases). Deletions cut 2 bases from V and 6 bases from J, with 13 bases between. The CDR3 covers 14 residues. Germline V gene data show CDR1 as SGHVS and CDR2 as FQNEAQ. CDR3 nucleotide sequence: TGTGCCAGCAGCTTACGGGAGACTACGAAGACCCAGTACTTC. Its protein product is CASSLRETTKTQYF. Full variable domain (rest looked up from reference TRBV7-8 and TRBJ2-5): GAGVSQSPRYKVAKRGQDVALRCDPISGHVSLFWYQQALGQGPEFLTYFQNEAQLDKSGLPSDRFFAERPEGSVSTLKIQRTQQEDSAVYLCASSLRETTKTQYFGPGTRLLVL.

The chain combines TRBV12-2 with TRBJ1-4; TRBD1 reflects the table's D call only, with no check against the DNA. TRBV12-2 counts as a pseudogene. There are 20 residues in the CDR3. The CDR3 bases are TGTGCAAGTCGCTTAGCTCGTTCGGGACAGGGGCAACAGGGGAATGAAAAACTGTTTTTT. Its protein product is CASRLARSGQGQQGNEKLFF.

This sequence joins TRBV9 and TRBJ2-3; the D is unclear. With 0 bases removed from V and 5 bases from J, the gap between germline ends came to 10 bases. This CDR3 is built from 14 residues. Germline V lookup: CDR1 SGDLS, CDR2 YYNGEE. The CDR3 DNA reads TGTGCCAGCAGCGTAGGCCCAGTGGGAGATACGCAGTATTTT. Residues: CASSVGPVGDTQYF.

This clone is a singleton in its sample. The CDR3 region has the DNA TGTGCCAGCAGTCCCGGACAGGGGAATACTGAAGCTTTCTTT. Encoded protein: CASSPGQGNTEAFF. This sequence joins TRBV28 and TRBJ1-1; 9 positions agree with TRBD1. With 5 bases clipped from V and 5 bases from J, the junction kept 6 bases outside the gene matches. The V gene's germline CDR1 is MDHEN and CDR2 SYDVKM. CDR3 length equals 14 residues. The variable domain in full, completed from reference TRBV28 and TRBJ1-1, reads DVKVTQSSRYLVKRTGEKVFLECVQDMDHENMFWYRQDPGLGLRLIYFSYDVKMKEKGDIPEGYSVSREKKERFSLILESASTNQTSMYLCASSPGQGNTEAFFGQGTRLTVV.

A single count supports this clone. The chain combines TRBV6-6 with TRBJ1-1, with D uncertain. V gave up 7 bases and J gave up 1 base, with 4 bases separating them. Germline V lookup: CDR1 MNHNY, CDR2 SVGAGI (reference sequence). CDR3 length: 11 residues. CDR3 bases: TGTGCCAGCACTGCGAACACTGAAGCTTTCTTT. Amino acid sequence: CASTANTEAFF.

The gene calls are TRBV5-1 and TRBJ1-1, with a tentative D call TRBD1 (5 bases). Germline V lookup: CDR1 SGHRS, CDR2 YFSETQ. The V end lost 4 bases, the J end lost 1 base, and 11 bases lay between the germline ends. There are 14 residues in the CDR3. The CDR3 nucleotides are TGCGCCAGCAGCCCCCCGGGGGGGAACACTGAAGCTTTCTTT. Amino acid sequence: CASSPPGGNTEAFF. Looking up the rest from reference TRBV5-1 and TRBJ1-1 gives the full variable domain: KAGVTQTPRYLIKTRGQQVTLSCSPISGHRSVSWYQQTPGQGLQFLFEYFSETQRNKGNFPGRFSGRQFSNSRSEMNVSTLELGDSALYLCASSPPGGNTEAFFGQGTRLTVV.

This clone was counted once. This chain joins TRBV2 and TRBJ1-5, with D uncertain. The CDR3 runs to 16 residues. V dropped 7 bases and J dropped 0 bases, with 16 bases sitting between them. CDR1 is SNHLY, CDR2 FYNNEI, per germline. The CDR3 DNA sequence: TGTGCCAGCATGCCATATGAGCTCAATAGCAATCAGCCCCAGCATTTT. Translating gives CASMPYELNSNQPQHF.

V and J are TRBV5-4 and TRBJ2-1, with 8 bases aligning to TRBD2. Germline CDR1 SGHNT, CDR2 YYREEE (reference sequence). The CDR3 extends over 16 amino acids. With V trimmed by 1 base and J by 9 bases, 12 bases remained unmatched. This chain's CDR3 is CASSLSRGLAPSEQFF. CDR3 bases: TGTGCCAGCAGCTTGAGTAGAGGACTAGCTCCCAGTGAGCAGTTCTTC.

This chain uses TRBV28 with TRBJ1-5; 7 bases line up with TRBD1. Germline V lookup: CDR1 MDHEN, CDR2 SYDVKM. The CDR3 contains 12 residues. The V gene end was trimmed by 10 bases and the J gene end by 5 bases; junction bases not matched to a gene: 5. Here the CDR3 reads CATRTGDQPQHF. CDR3 DNA sequence: TGTGCCACCCGAACAGGGGATCAGCCCCAGCATTTT.

This clone was seen only once. The genes are TRBV6-6 and TRBJ2-3; the D gene is possibly TRBD1 (7 bases). The CDR3 is 14 residues long. Germline V gives CDR1 MNHNY, CDR2 SVGAGI (reference sequence). Trimming took off 6 bases at V and 3 bases at J, with 13 bases between the two ends. The CDR3: CASRGGQLTDTQYF. CDR3 bases: TGTGCCAGCAGGGGGGGACAGCTTACAGATACGCAGTATTTT.

The chain uses TRBV6-1 and TRBJ1-3; D is unclear. The V gene lost 2 bases and the J gene lost 0 bases, with 5 bases spanning the gap. The CDR3 consists of 14 residues. CDR1 is MNHNS, CDR2 SASEGT, per germline. CDR3 sequence reads: CASSEKLSGNTIYF. DNA for the CDR3: TGTGCCAGCAGTGAAAAACTCTCTGGAAACACCATATATTTT.

This chain joins TRBV19 and TRBJ2-6; either TRBD1 or TRBD2 may supply D (5 bases each). CDR1 and CDR2 from the germline V gene are LNHDA and SQIVND (reference sequence). The ends were cut back, 2 bases at V and 1 base at J, with 12 bases in the middle. This CDR3 spans 17 amino acids. The CDR3 here is CASSIPGPTSGANVLTF. CDR3 DNA sequence: TGTGCCAGTAGTATACCGGGACCTACGTCTGGGGCCAACGTCCTGACTTTC.